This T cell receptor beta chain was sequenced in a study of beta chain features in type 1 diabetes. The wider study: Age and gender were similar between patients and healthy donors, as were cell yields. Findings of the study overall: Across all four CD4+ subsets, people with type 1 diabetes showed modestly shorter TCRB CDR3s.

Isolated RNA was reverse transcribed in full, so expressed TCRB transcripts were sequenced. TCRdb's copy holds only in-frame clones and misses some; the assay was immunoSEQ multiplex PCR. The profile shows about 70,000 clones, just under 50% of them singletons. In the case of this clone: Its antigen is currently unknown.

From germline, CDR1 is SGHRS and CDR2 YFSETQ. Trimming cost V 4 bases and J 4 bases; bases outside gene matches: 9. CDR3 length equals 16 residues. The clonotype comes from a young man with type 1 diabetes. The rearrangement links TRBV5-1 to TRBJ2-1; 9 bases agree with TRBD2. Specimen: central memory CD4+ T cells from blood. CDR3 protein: CASSAGGASGYNEQFF. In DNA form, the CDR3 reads TGCGCCAGCAGCGCGGGGGGGGCTAGCGGTTACAATGAGCAGTTCTTC.